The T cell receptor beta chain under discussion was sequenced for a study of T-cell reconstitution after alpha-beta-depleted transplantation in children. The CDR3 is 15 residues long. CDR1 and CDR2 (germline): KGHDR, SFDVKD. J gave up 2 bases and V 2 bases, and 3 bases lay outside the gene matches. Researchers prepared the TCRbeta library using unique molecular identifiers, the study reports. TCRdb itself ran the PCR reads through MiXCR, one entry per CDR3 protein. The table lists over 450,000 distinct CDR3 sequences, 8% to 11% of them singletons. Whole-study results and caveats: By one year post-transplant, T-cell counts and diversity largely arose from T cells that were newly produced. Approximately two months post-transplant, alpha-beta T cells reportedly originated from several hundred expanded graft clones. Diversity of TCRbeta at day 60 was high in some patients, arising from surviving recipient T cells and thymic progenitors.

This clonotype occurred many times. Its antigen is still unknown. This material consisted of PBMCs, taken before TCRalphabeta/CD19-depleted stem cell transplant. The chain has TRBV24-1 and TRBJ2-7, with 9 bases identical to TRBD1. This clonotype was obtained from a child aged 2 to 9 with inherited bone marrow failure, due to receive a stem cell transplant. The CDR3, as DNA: TGTGCCACCAGTGATTCCGGGACAGGGCCCTACGAGCAGTACTTC. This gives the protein CATSDSGTGPYEQYF.